The 18 T cell receptor beta chains below come from one sample, sequenced in a study of blood T cell repertoires in COVID-19. Using immunoSEQ multiplex PCR, the repertoire was profiled, and TCRdb retains in-frame clones only, with some absent. Here the sample spans a few hundred thousand clones, 80% to 90% being singletons. The sequencing sample was made of peripheral blood. These TCRs come from a woman in her seventies with acute or convalescent COVID-19.

The rearrangement links TRBV9 to TRBJ2-2; D remains unclear. Germline V lookup: CDR1 SGDLS, CDR2 YYNGEE. Trimming left V 2 bases short and J 4 bases short, with 15 bases between. This CDR3 has 16 residues. DNA for the CDR3: TGTGCCAGCAGCGTCGGTACCCTGACGGGCACCGGGGAGCTGTTTTTT. As protein: CASSVGTLTGTGELFF.

The V and J genes are TRBV3-1 (or the pseudogene TRBV3-2) and TRBJ2-5; no firm D call. Deletions cut 0 bases from V and 1 base from J, with 9 bases between. CDR3 length: 15 amino acids. The germline V gene encodes CDR1 LGHDT and CDR2 YNNKEL (reference sequence). This CDR3 reads CASSQETVAQETQYF. Here the CDR3 DNA reads TGTGCCAGCAGCCAAGAAACGGTCGCCCAAGAGACCCAGTACTTC.

The genes are TRBV18 and TRBJ1-2; a possible D gene is TRBD1 (6 bases). Trimming removed 3 bases from V and 8 bases from J, with 16 bases in between. The V gene's germline CDR1 is KGHSH and CDR2 LQKENI. The CDR3 totals 14 residues. CDR3 in amino acids: CASSPPAGARGYTF. The CDR3 DNA sequence: TGTGCCAGCTCACCCCCGGCGGGGGCGCGGGGCTACACCTTC.

V and J are TRBV6-5 and TRBJ1-2, with D possibly matching TRBD1 (6 bases). The V and J ends lost 5 bases and 8 bases respectively, with 15 bases between them. CDR1 is MNHEY and CDR2 is SVGAGI in the germline V gene. The CDR3 runs to 13 residues. The CDR3 is CASSPGAGYGYTF. Written as DNA, the CDR3 is TGTGCCAGCAGTCCAGGGGCAGGGTACGGCTACACCTTC.

This clone was detected a few times. This chain links TRBV27 with TRBJ1-1; possibly TRBD1 for D (5 bases). The germline V gene has CDR1 MNHEY and CDR2 SMNVEV (reference sequence). The CDR3 runs to 14 residues. V lost 6 bases and J 6 bases, leaving 17 bases between the germline ends. CDR3 bases: TGTGCCAGCAGCAACCGCACCCGGGGGGCTGAAGCTTTCTTT. Its protein product is CASSNRTRGAEAFF.

The rearrangement joins TRBV19 to TRBJ2-2, with D perhaps matching TRBD2 (5 bases). The CDR3 has 14 residues. Germline V CDR1 and CDR2: LNHDA, SQIVND (reference sequence). V was pared by 4 bases and J by 5 bases, with 11 bases between. CDR3 bases: TGTGCCAGTAGTAACCTAGCTGCGACCGGGGAGCTGTTTTTT. Its translation: CASSNLAATGELFF.

The chain joins TRBV10-1 to TRBJ1-1, with TRBD1 as a possible D gene (5 bases). Germline V gene data show CDR1 as WNHNN and CDR2 as SYGVQD (reference sequence). The germline V and J ends were trimmed by 7 bases and 0 bases, with 12 bases remaining between them. CDR3 length equals 14 residues. CDR3 sequence: CASNQGTMNTEAFF. The CDR3 coding sequence is TGCGCCAGCAATCAGGGAACCATGAACACTGAAGCTTTCTTT.

The rearrangement joins TRBV12-3 or TRBV12-4 to TRBJ1-2, with TRBD1 identical over 8 bases. The V gene end was trimmed by 1 base and the J gene end by 8 bases; junction bases not matched to a gene: 3. The CDR3 consists of 13 residues. The CDR3 nucleotides read TGTGCCAGCAGTTTAGAGGACAGGGCGGGCTACACCTTC. Translating it yields CASSLEDRAGYTF.

This chain connects TRBV5-6 to TRBJ2-7; D is possibly TRBD1 (6 bases). Between the trimmed V and J ends, which lost 1 base and 9 bases, there was a span of 11 bases. The CDR3 length is 12 residues. Germline-derived CDR1 and CDR2 are SGHDT and YYEEEE. The CDR3 region has the DNA TGTGCCAGCAGCTTGACAGGGACCGGGCAGTACTTC. Translation gives CASSLTGTGQYF.

This chain uses TRBV28 with TRBJ1-2; D remains unclear. Germline V gene data show CDR1 as MDHEN and CDR2 as SYDVKM. This CDR3 contains 15 residues. Trimming took 7 bases from V and 0 from J, leaving 15 bases between them. Here the CDR3 DNA reads TGTGCCAGCACCTTAGGCGGGAGATCTAACTATGGCTACACCTTC. As protein: CASTLGGRSNYGYTF.

J is TRBJ1-5 and V is TRBV19, with 10 bases lining up with TRBD1. With V trimmed by 6 bases and J by 7 bases, 15 bases remained unmatched. The CDR3 extends over 17 amino acids. Germline CDR1 LNHDA, CDR2 SQIVND (reference sequence). CDR3 DNA sequence: TGTGCCAGTAGGATGGGACAGGGGCAAATCGGGCACCAGCCCCAGCATTTT. This gives the protein CASRMGQGQIGHQPQHF.

The chain carries TRBV11-2 and TRBJ2-1; 10 nucleotides line up with TRBD2. CDR1 is SGHAT, CDR2 FQNNGV, per germline. Trimming removed 2 bases from V and 12 bases from J; junction bases left unmatched: 10. The CDR3 runs 15 residues. In DNA, the CDR3 is TGTGCCAGCAGCTTATCCCTAGCGGGGGAACTAGGGCAGTTCTTC. Translation gives CASSLSLAGELGQFF.

The rearrangement uses TRBV20-1 and TRBJ2-7, with TRBD1 as a possible D gene (6 bases). This CDR3 is built from 11 residues. In germline, CDR1 is DFQATT, CDR2 SNEGSKA (reference sequence). V lost 5 bases, J lost 3 bases, and 8 bases lay in between. This chain's CDR3 is CSAVRGYEQYF. For the CDR3, the DNA is TGCAGTGCTGTCAGGGGCTACGAGCAGTACTTC.

The J gene is TRBJ2-7, the V gene TRBV18, with 8 bases matching TRBD1. CDR3 length: 15 amino acids. The V and J ends lost 3 bases and 2 bases, in that order; junction bases with no gene match: 6. CDR1 and CDR2 from the germline V gene are KGHSH and LQKENI. Here the CDR3 reads CASSPESGGTYEQYF. DNA for the CDR3: TGTGCCAGCTCACCTGAATCAGGGGGCACCTACGAGCAGTACTTC. Looking up the rest from reference TRBV18 and TRBJ2-7 gives the full variable domain: NAGVMQNPRHLVRRRGQEARLRCSPMKGHSHVYWYRQLPEEGLKFMVYLQKENIIDESGMPKERFSAEFPKEGPSILRIQQVVRGDSAAYFCASSPESGGTYEQYFGPGTRLTVT.

This clone was counted a few times. This chain connects TRBV2 to TRBJ1-1; 7 bases are shared with TRBD1. The CDR3 contains 14 residues. Trimming removed 6 bases from V and 2 bases from J; junction bases left unmatched: 6. In germline, CDR1 is SNHLY, CDR2 FYNNEI. The DNA of the CDR3 is TGTGCCAGCAGCCGGCCAGGGGGAAACACTGAAGCTTTCTTT. Translating it yields CASSRPGGNTEAFF.

The chain combines TRBV5-4 with TRBJ2-4; 10 bases are shared with TRBD1. Per germline, CDR1 SGHNT and CDR2 YYREEE (reference sequence). The V and J ends lost 5 bases and 7 bases, in that order; junction bases with no gene match: 6. This CDR3 has 14 residues. CDR3 loop: CASRTDRGANIQYF. DNA of the CDR3: TGTGCCAGCAGAACGGACAGGGGGGCGAACATTCAGTACTTC.

The chain has TRBV19 and TRBJ2-5; no firm D call. Trimming pared 3 bases from V and 1 base from J, leaving 9 bases between. CDR3 length: 14 residues. Germline loops: CDR1 LNHDA, CDR2 SQIVND (reference sequence). CDR3 in amino acids: CASSINQAQETQYF. CDR3 coding DNA: TGTGCCAGTAGTATTAATCAGGCCCAAGAGACCCAGTACTTC.

The chain couples TRBV3-1 (or the pseudogene TRBV3-2) to TRBJ1-6, with 8 bases aligning to TRBD1. V dropped 4 bases and J dropped 9; count of bases not matched to a gene: 11. CDR3 size: 16 residues. Germline assignment: CDR1 LGHDT and CDR2 YNNKEL (reference sequence). This chain's CDR3 is CASSLRASRGPSPLHF. The CDR3 DNA is TGTGCCAGCAGCCTTAGGGCAAGCAGGGGGCCTTCACCCCTCCACTTT.